This T cell receptor beta chain stems from a study of cytomegalovirus exposure and HLA in healthy donors. Study overall: Findings of an earlier analysis included 110 million or so unique TCR beta sequences from some 190 million T cells. Overall study findings and caveats: Later on, a genetic analysis was performed. It linked a missense variant in DCLRE1C with V- and J-gene trimming of TCR beta.

In the PCR, 60 Vbeta and 13 Jbeta primers were used. Assay: immunoSEQ multiplex PCR; the TCRdb copy retains only in-frame clones and omits some. The table has about 98,000 clones, more than 70% seen once; the top ten hold 11%. With respect to this clone: Its antigen is as yet unknown.

Germline loops: CDR1 SGHTA, CDR2 FQGNSA. CDR3 length: 15 amino acids. The V gene lost 5 bases and the J gene lost 8 bases, with 18 bases spanning the gap. The sequencing input was PBMCs. The chain is built from TRBV7-2 and TRBJ1-4; a possible D gene is TRBD1 (6 bases). This receptor was taken from a man younger than 35 in good health and CMV-seropositive. CDR3 in amino acids: CASSPRWGQAEKLFF. The DNA of the CDR3 is TGTGCCAGCAGCCCCCGTTGGGGGCAGGCGGAAAAACTGTTTTTT.